This T cell receptor beta chain derives from a study of cytomegalovirus exposure and HLA in healthy donors. Overall study results and limits: A prior analysis recorded that most TCR beta V segments were productive about 87% or about 30% of the time. In a later analysis, donors in an Asian-associated ancestry cluster reportedly had fewer N-insertions in productive TCRs than the cohort mean.

Worth noting for this clone: Its antigen is unidentified.

The study ran its PCR with 60 Vbeta and 13 Jbeta primers. In the study's own analysis: A follow-up analysis tallied tens of millions of unique TCR beta chains, roughly 11 million shared. TCRdb's table, derived via immunoSEQ multiplex PCR, lists solely in-frame clones and lacks some. From that table come the V and J calls and clone size; the DNA was used to work out D and trimming. The table includes roughly 190,000 clones, around 79% detected once. The V gene's germline CDR1 is LGHNA and CDR2 YNFKEQ. After removal of 3 bases from V and 5 bases from J, the junction contained 4 bases not matched to a gene. CDR3 size: 16 residues.

The sequenced sample consisted of PBMCs. The TCR sequence derives from a woman between 45 and 60 years old in good health and CMV-seronegative. The chain couples TRBV4-2 to TRBJ2-3; 14 nucleotides line up with TRBD2. CDR3 in amino acids: CASSHPGTSGRDTQYF. The CDR3 nucleotides read TGTGCCAGCAGCCACCCCGGGACTAGCGGGAGAGATACGCAGTATTTT.